The 9 T cell receptor beta chains reported below all come from one sample, sequenced in a study of T cell changes during pregnancy in multiple sclerosis. TCRdb keeps only in-frame clones here, not all; method: immunoSEQ multiplex PCR. The sample yields tens of thousands of clones, approximately 91% seen once. The material was CD8+ T cells from peripheral blood mononuclear cells, obtained in the third trimester of pregnancy. The receptors here all came from a female donor with multiple sclerosis, enrolled in a pregnancy study.

This clone showed up just a few times. This same CDR3 is encoded by further DNA sequences in the sample. V usage is TRBV5-6 and J usage is TRBJ1-1, with D unclear. This CDR3 region has 12 residues. Trimming shortened V by 1 base and J by 6 bases, and 7 bases separated the two germline ends. The germline gives CDR1 SGHDT, CDR2 YYEEEE. CDR3 DNA sequence: TGTGCCAGCAGCTTGAGAGGGTCTGAAGCTTTCTTT. This gives the protein CASSLRGSEAFF.

V is TRBV11-2 and J is TRBJ2-2; 7 positions agree with TRBD2. Germline V CDR1 and CDR2: SGHAT, FQNNGV. The trim removed 6 bases at V and 0 bases at J, leaving 13 bases unmatched. The CDR3 is made up of 18 amino acids. The CDR3: CASSSNGGEEANTGELFF. CDR3 DNA sequence: TGTGCCAGCAGTTCTAATGGGGGGGAAGAAGCGAACACCGGGGAGCTGTTTTTT.

This clone was recorded only once. The J gene is TRBJ2-5, the V gene TRBV28, with TRBD2 identical over 7 bases. CDR1 is MDHEN and CDR2 is SYDVKM in the germline V gene. This CDR3 is 16 amino acids long. The V and J ends lost 2 bases and 5 bases, in that order; junction bases with no gene match: 11. CDR3 sequence: CASSLTGEGKAETQYF. CDR3 in DNA: TGTGCCAGCAGTTTAACGGGGGAGGGGAAAGCGGAGACCCAGTACTTC.

The rearrangement uses TRBV7-2 and TRBJ1-1; the match to TRBD1 covers 7 bases. J lost 4 bases, V lost 5 bases, and 10 bases had no gene match. The CDR3 runs to 15 residues. Germline V lookup: CDR1 SGHTA, CDR2 FQGNSA. CDR3 residues: CASSPSGTEITEAFF. Here the CDR3 DNA reads TGTGCCAGCAGCCCTTCAGGGACAGAAATCACTGAAGCTTTCTTT.

The CDR3 loop is CASSFRSGVREETQYF. The CDR3 coding sequence is TGTGCCAGCAGCTTTAGATCAGGCGTACGCGAAGAGACCCAGTACTTC. The chain combines TRBV11-2 with TRBJ2-5, with D uncertain. Trimming took off 3 bases at V and 3 bases at J, with 17 bases between the two ends. Germline-derived CDR1 and CDR2 are SGHAT and FQNNGV. This CDR3 contains 16 residues.

This rearrangement joins TRBV6-5 to TRBJ2-7; tentatively, D is TRBD2 (6 bases). Germline loops: CDR1 MNHEY, CDR2 SVGAGI. The CDR3 totals 15 residues. Trimming left V 0 bases short and J 0 bases short, with 9 bases between. CDR3 sequence (DNA): TGTGCCAGCAGTTACTCTGGCGGGGACTCCTACGAGCAGTACTTC. The encoded protein is CASSYSGGDSYEQYF.

To note about this clone: The germline gene is not matched at one end of the junction; a read error may be the cause. The V and J genes are TRBV10-1 and TRBJ2-7, with 12 positions matching TRBD2. CDR3 size: 15 residues. Germline V CDR1 and CDR2: WNHNN, SYGVQD (reference sequence). The CDR3 protein is CASSSSGGASNEQYF. The CDR3 DNA reads TGCGCCAGCAGCTCTAGCGGGGGGGCCTCCAACGAGCAGTACTTC.

CDR3 bases: TGTGCCAGTGACCGGGACACAGACAATCAGCCCCAGCATTTT. It translates to CASDRDTDNQPQHF. The chain is built from TRBV19 and TRBJ1-5, with a possible D match to TRBD1 (6 bases). The germline V gene has CDR1 LNHDA and CDR2 SQIVND (reference sequence). The CDR3 extends over 14 amino acids. Trimming cost V 8 bases and J 3 bases, with 14 bases left between them.

The chain couples TRBV6-5 to TRBJ1-1; TRBD1 is a possible D gene (6 bases). The CDR3 is 11 amino acids. Germline V CDR1 and CDR2: MNHEY, SVGAGI. V dropped 5 bases and J dropped 10 bases, with 11 bases sitting between them. The CDR3 DNA reads as TGTGCCAGCAGTCACGGGGGGCGAGCTTTCTTT. This translates into CASSHGGRAFF.